One and the same sample provided the 31 T cell receptor beta chains below, sequenced in a study of T cells in Graves' hyperthyroidism and ophthalmopathy. Authors of the study amplified TCR beta CDR3 regions from RNA transcripts. A set of HTBI primers served as the primers for a first-round RT-PCR of the TCR CDR3. TCRdb reprocessed the multiplex PCR reads with MiXCR, giving one entry per CDR3 protein. Among about 700,000 distinct CDR3 sequences listed, about 45% were seen once. Sequencing was carried out using peripheral blood or thyroid tissue (not recorded which). The receptor source for this set is an adult man with Graves' disease, either hyperthyroidism or ophthalmopathy (not recorded which).

Here the CDR3 reads CASSATDADYGYTF. In nucleotides, the CDR3 is TGTGCCAGCAGCGCCACAGACGCGGACTATGGCTACACCTTC. V and J are TRBV9 and TRBJ1-2; no reliable D call. This CDR3 contains 14 residues. With 3 bases removed from V and 3 bases from J, the gap between germline ends came to 12 bases. CDR1 is SGDLS, CDR2 YYNGEE, per germline.

Comments on this clonotype: A read error may explain this, as a much larger clone is one base away. This rearrangement joins TRBV29-1 to TRBJ1-4, with 7 bases matching TRBD1. The CDR3 length is 14 residues. The V gene's germline CDR1 is SQVTM and CDR2 ANQGSEA. Losses at the gene ends were 3 bases for V and 4 bases for J; bases not matched to a gene: 5. The CDR3 DNA reads TGCAGCGTTGACTGGACAGGATTTAATGAAAAACTGTTTTTT. Translation: CSVDWTGFNEKLFF. The full variable domain, its missing parts supplied by reference TRBV29-1 and TRBJ1-4, is SAVISQKPSRDICQRGTSLTIQCQVDSQVTMMFWYRQQPGQSLTLIATANQGSEATYESGFVIDKFPISRPNLTFSTLTVSNMSPEDSSIYLCSVDWTGFNEKLFFGSGTQLSVL.

This clonotype was picked up one time. The rearrangement joins TRBV29-1 to TRBJ2-7, with 7 positions matching TRBD2. The CDR3 length is 13 residues. Germline V gene lookup returns CDR1 SQVTM and CDR2 ANQGSEA. Losses at the gene ends were 7 bases for V and 1 base for J; bases not matched to a gene: 7. CDR3: CSAAGDGSYEQYF. The DNA for the CDR3 is TGCAGCGCCGCGGGGGACGGTTCCTACGAGCAGTACTTC.

The chain uses TRBV7-9 and TRBJ2-7; TRBD2 might be the D (6 bases). The CDR3 has 13 amino acids. The germline CDR1 and CDR2 sequences are SEHNR and FQNEAQ (reference sequence). The germline V and J ends were trimmed by 5 bases and 6 bases, with 14 bases remaining between them. CDR3 nucleotides: TGTGCCAGCAGCCCGGGAGAAACGGGCGAGCAGTACTTC. Its translation: CASSPGETGEQYF. The variable domain in full, completed from reference TRBV7-9 and TRBJ2-7, reads DTGVSQNPRHKITKRGQNVTFRCDPISEHNRLYWYRQTLGQGPEFLTYFQNEAQLEKSRLLSDRFSAERPKGSFSTLEIQRTEQGDSAMYLCASSPGETGEQYFGPGTRLTVT.

Many counts were recorded for this clonotype. The V gene is TRBV19, the J gene TRBJ1-5; possibly TRBD1 for D (5 bases). With 9 bases removed from V and 4 bases from J, the gap between germline ends came to 13 bases. Germline V gene data show CDR1 as LNHDA and CDR2 as SQIVND (reference sequence). CDR3 length: 13 amino acids. The CDR3 reads CASGRVRNQPQHF. The CDR3 DNA reads TGTGCCAGCGGCAGGGTACGGAATCAGCCCCAGCATTTT.

V is TRBV7-9 and J is TRBJ1-3; 8 nucleotides align to TRBD1. Germline CDR1 is SEHNR and CDR2 is FQNEAQ (reference sequence). The CDR3 extends over 16 amino acids. The junction had 7 bases not matched to a gene; V was cut back by 2 bases and J by 4 bases. CDR3 region: CASSLRGQGTGNTIYF. Here the CDR3 DNA reads TGTGCCAGCAGCTTAAGAGGACAGGGCACAGGAAACACCATATATTTT.

The rearrangement links TRBV2 to TRBJ1-4, with D uncertain. V shed 7 bases and J shed 0 bases, with 12 bases lying between them. The CDR3 contains 15 residues. Germline V CDR1 and CDR2: SNHLY, FYNNEI. The CDR3 region is CASIPPSATNEKLFF. The CDR3 nucleotides read TGTGCCAGCATACCCCCCTCAGCAACTAATGAAAAACTGTTTTTT.

The sample holds many counts of this clonotype. This chain connects TRBV20-1 to TRBJ2-5; TRBD2 is a possible D gene (6 bases). The CDR3 runs to 14 residues. V dropped 5 bases and J dropped 1 base, with 14 bases sitting between them. CDR1 and CDR2 from the germline V gene are DFQATT and SNEGSKA (reference sequence). Here the CDR3 reads CSAGRMTSQETQYF. The CDR3, as DNA: TGCAGTGCTGGGAGGATGACTAGCCAAGAGACCCAGTACTTC.

The chain carries TRBV30 and TRBJ1-5; 9 bases match TRBD1. Germline CDR1 and CDR2: GTSNPN and SVGIG (reference sequence). CDR3 length equals 13 residues. V was clipped by 3 bases and J by 5 bases; unmatched bases: 2. The CDR3 reads CAWRGQGDQPQHF. In DNA, the CDR3 is TGTGCCTGGAGGGGACAGGGTGATCAGCCCCAGCATTTT.

This clonotype was seen only a few times. The chain joins TRBV19 to TRBJ1-4; D is perhaps TRBD1 (6 bases). V was trimmed by 1 base and J by 4 bases, leaving 10 bases between them. This CDR3 has 15 residues. Germline V lookup: CDR1 LNHDA, CDR2 SQIVND (reference sequence). CDR3 loop: CASSIGGALNEKLFF. The CDR3 nucleotides read TGTGCCAGTAGTATAGGGGGGGCCCTTAATGAAAAACTGTTTTTT.

The chain has TRBV12-3 or TRBV12-4 and TRBJ2-7, with 8 positions matching TRBD1. The CDR3 has 15 residues. V dropped 5 bases and J dropped 1; count of bases not matched to a gene: 7. CDR3 nucleotides: TGTGCCAGCAGTCCCCGGACAGGGAGATCCTACGAGCAGTACTTC. The encoded protein is CASSPRTGRSYEQYF.

A word on this clonotype: Sequence at one end of the junction differs from germline and may be a read error. The chain recombines TRBV10-2 with TRBJ1-6; D unresolved. The CDR3 loop spans 13 amino acids. Germline CDR1 and CDR2: WSHSY and SAAADI. CDR3 sequence: CASSDGRASPLHF. In DNA, the CDR3 is TGTGCCAGCAGTGACGGGAGGGCTTCACCCCTCCACTTT.

The genes are TRBV2 and TRBJ1-2; 7 bases line up with TRBD1. The CDR3 runs to 15 residues. Germline V gene data show CDR1 as SNHLY and CDR2 as FYNNEI. V trimming: 5 bases; J trimming: 4 bases; junction bases outside the gene matches: 10. The CDR3 loop is CASSPPEGDSYGYTF. The CDR3 DNA reads TGTGCCAGCAGTCCCCCCGAGGGGGACAGCTATGGCTACACCTTC.

The genes are TRBV7-9 and TRBJ1-4, with a weak D call TRBD1 (6 bases). The CDR3 length is 14 residues. Per germline, CDR1 SEHNR and CDR2 FQNEAQ (reference sequence). Trimming took 5 bases from V and 5 from J, leaving 12 bases between them. CDR3 DNA sequence: TGTGCCAGCAGCCTGGACGGGACAAATGAAAAACTGTTTTTT. Translating it yields CASSLDGTNEKLFF.

This clonotype has ten or more counts. The CDR3 here is CAISESWTGVGNQPQHF. Written as DNA, the CDR3 is TGTGCCATCAGTGAGTCATGGACAGGGGTGGGTAATCAGCCCCAGCATTTT. J is TRBJ1-5 and V is TRBV10-3; 9 bases agree with TRBD1. The V segment lost 0 bases and the J segment 4 bases; nucleotides outside the gene matches: 7. Germline-derived CDR1 and CDR2 are ENHRY and SYGVKD. This CDR3 has 17 amino acids.

The chain combines TRBV7-9 with TRBJ2-7, with 10 bases aligning to TRBD1. The trim removed 4 bases at V and 0 bases at J, leaving 6 bases unmatched. Germline V gene lookup returns CDR1 SEHNR and CDR2 FQNEAQ (reference sequence). This CDR3 is 16 amino acids long. CDR3 nucleotide sequence: TGTGCCAGCAGCTCCCTTGGGACAGGGGCCTCCTACGAGCAGTACTTC. Translating it yields CASSSLGTGASYEQYF.

The chain has TRBV7-9 and TRBJ1-5, with D hard to call. The V gene's germline CDR1 is SEHNR and CDR2 FQNEAQ (reference sequence). Deletions cut 5 bases from V and 2 bases from J, with 13 bases between. CDR3 size: 15 residues. The CDR3 protein is CASSPGIIGNQPQHF. As DNA, the CDR3 is TGTGCCAGCAGCCCAGGAATTATAGGCAATCAGCCCCAGCATTTT.

The gene calls are TRBV2 and TRBJ1-6, with D possibly TRBD1 on 6 matching bases. This CDR3 comprises 18 residues. Trimming stripped 4 bases from V and 7 bases from J, with 23 bases between. CDR1 is SNHLY, CDR2 FYNNEI, per germline. CDR3 nucleotides: TGTGCCAGCAGTGCCACAGGGTTAGGCCAGCCCCTGAATTCACCCCTCCACTTT. This encodes CASSATGLGQPLNSPLHF.

The genes are TRBV7-9 and TRBJ1-5; D uncertain. CDR1 is SEHNR and CDR2 is FQNEAQ in the germline V gene (reference sequence). There are 14 residues in the CDR3. The V end lost 5 bases, the J end lost 0 bases, and 8 bases lay between the germline ends. CDR3 protein: CASSPGSSNQPQHF. The CDR3 nucleotides read TGTGCCAGCAGCCCGGGGTCTAGCAATCAGCCCCAGCATTTT.

Note on this clonotype: With a much larger clone just one base away, this may be a read error. This sequence joins TRBV7-9 and TRBJ1-2; 8 positions agree with TRBD1. Germline V lookup: CDR1 SEHNR, CDR2 FQNEAQ (reference sequence). The CDR3 totals 14 residues. The CDR3 sequence is CTSSLPGGVDGYTF. The CDR3 DNA reads TGTACCAGCAGCCTCCCAGGGGGCGTTGATGGCTACACCTTC.

The chain has TRBV24-1 and TRBJ1-2; TRBD1 agrees at 8 bases. V gave up 2 bases and J gave up 2 bases; unmatched junction bases: 6. Germline V gene sequence: CDR1 KGHDR, CDR2 SFDVKD. The CDR3 spans 16 residues. The CDR3 region is CATSDSGGSENYGYTF. In DNA form, the CDR3 reads TGTGCCACCAGTGATTCAGGGGGCAGCGAGAACTATGGCTACACCTTC.

This clonotype was observed many times. The chain is built from TRBV19 and TRBJ1-5, with D perhaps matching TRBD1 (6 bases). With 10 bases removed from V and 1 base from J, the gap between germline ends came to 11 bases. Germline-derived CDR1 and CDR2 are LNHDA and SQIVND (reference sequence). CDR3 length: 13 amino acids. The CDR3 DNA reads as TGTGCCACTAGCGACAGGAGCAATCAGCCCCAGCATTTT. Protein: CATSDRSNQPQHF.

This clonotype has ten or more counts. V and J are TRBV5-1 and TRBJ1-1; D is unresolved. V lost 2 bases to trimming and J lost 1 base, with 9 bases between them. Germline lookup yields CDR1 SGHRS and CDR2 YFSETQ. There are 14 residues in the CDR3. The CDR3 region has the DNA TGCGCCAGCAGCTTCGAGGCCCAGAACACTGAAGCTTTCTTT. It translates to CASSFEAQNTEAFF.

This clonotype was observed a handful of times. V and J are TRBV7-2 and TRBJ2-5; D assignment may be TRBD1 or TRBD2 (5 bases each). The CDR3 loop spans 15 amino acids. Trimming took 5 bases from V and 4 from J, leaving 17 bases between them. CDR1 and CDR2 (germline): SGHTA, FQGNSA. The CDR3: CASSERGVGGETQYF. In DNA, the CDR3 is TGTGCCAGCAGCGAGAGGGGCGTTGGGGGAGAGACCCAGTACTTC.

CDR3 coding DNA: TGTGCCAGCAGCCCCCCCGGGACAGGGGGCGGCGAGCAGTACTTC. It encodes CASSPPGTGGGEQYF. The chain is built from TRBV2 and TRBJ2-7, with 12 bases lining up with TRBD1. This CDR3 comprises 15 residues. From germline, CDR1 is SNHLY and CDR2 FYNNEI. The V and J ends lost 6 bases and 6 bases, in that order; junction bases with no gene match: 9.

The genes are TRBV14 and TRBJ2-6, with 7 bases matching TRBD2. The germline gives CDR1 SGHDN, CDR2 FVKESK. This CDR3 spans 16 amino acids. Trimming took 4 bases from V and 4 from J; bases not matched to a gene: 7. This CDR3 is CASSPSGGTGANVLTF. CDR3 nucleotides: TGTGCCAGCAGCCCCTCGGGGGGTACAGGGGCCAACGTCCTGACTTTC.

The chain uses TRBV7-8 and TRBJ1-6; 7 bases agree with TRBD1. CDR1 and CDR2 (germline): SGHVS, FQNEAQ. Losses at the gene ends were 11 bases for V and 9 bases for J; bases not matched to a gene: 10. The CDR3 length is 13 residues. Here the CDR3 DNA reads TGTGCCGCAATCCCAGGGGGGCGTTCACCCCTCCACTTT. Protein sequence: CAAIPGGRSPLHF.

V is TRBV10-3 and J is TRBJ1-4; D is ambiguous. Germline loops: CDR1 ENHRY, CDR2 SYGVKD. Trimming took off 0 bases at V and 14 bases at J, with 10 bases between the two ends. CDR3 length: 12 amino acids. This chain's CDR3 is CAISESEGGLFF. CDR3 sequence (DNA): TGTGCCATCAGTGAGTCGGAGGGCGGTCTGTTTTTT.

This clonotype was counted between two and nine times. The chain links TRBV11-2 to TRBJ2-7; 9 bases map to TRBD2. Germline-derived CDR1 and CDR2 are SGHAT and FQNNGV. V was clipped by 7 bases and J by 3 bases; unmatched bases: 7. The length of the CDR3 is 14 residues. CDR3 region: CASKTSGGNYEQYF. The CDR3 coding sequence is TGTGCCAGCAAGACTAGCGGAGGAAACTACGAGCAGTACTTC.

V is TRBV6-6 and J is TRBJ1-2; D gene uncertain. This CDR3 contains 15 residues. Trimming removed 2 bases at V and 1 base at J, with 11 bases between. CDR1 and CDR2 (germline): MNHNY, SVGAGI (reference sequence). The CDR3 region has the DNA TGTGCCAGCAGTTACACACACGGTAGTAACTATGGCTACACCTTC. It yields the protein CASSYTHGSNYGYTF.

This clonotype has at least ten counts. Mismatch with germline at one junction end may stem from a read error. This chain joins TRBV7-2 and TRBJ1-2; the match to TRBD1 covers 10 bases. Germline V gene sequence: CDR1 SGHTA, CDR2 FQGNSA. This CDR3 contains 13 residues. CDR3 loop: CASSRDRGYGYTF. The CDR3 nucleotides are TGCGCCAGCAGCCGGGACAGGGGTTATGGCTACACCTTC.